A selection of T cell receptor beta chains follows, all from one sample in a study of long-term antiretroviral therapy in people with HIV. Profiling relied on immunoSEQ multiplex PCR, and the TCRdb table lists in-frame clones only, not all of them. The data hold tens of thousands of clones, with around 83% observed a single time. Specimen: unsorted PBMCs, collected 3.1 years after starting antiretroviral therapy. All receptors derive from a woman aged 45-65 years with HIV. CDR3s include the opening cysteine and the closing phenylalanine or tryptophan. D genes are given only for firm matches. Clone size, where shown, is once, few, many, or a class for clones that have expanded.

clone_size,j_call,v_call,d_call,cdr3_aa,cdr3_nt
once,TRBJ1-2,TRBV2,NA,CASAPMGAYGYTF,TGTGCCAGCGCCCCAATGGGGGCCTATGGCTACACCTTC
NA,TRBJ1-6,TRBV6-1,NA,CASSDKKGGNSPLHF,TGTGCCAGCAGTGATAAGAAAGGTGGTAATTCACCCCTCCACTTT
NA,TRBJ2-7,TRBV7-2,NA,CASSLGVGAGIREQYF,TGTGCCAGCAGCTTAGGGGTGGGTGCGGGGATAAGAGAGCAGTACTTC
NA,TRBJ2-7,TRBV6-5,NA,CASSTGRGLSYEQYF,TGTGCCAGCAGTACAGGGAGGGGCCTCTCTTACGAGCAGTACTTC
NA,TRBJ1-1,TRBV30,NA,CAWSGRGAMNTEAFF,TGTGCCTGGAGTGGGAGGGGAGCCATGAACACTGAAGCTTTCTTT
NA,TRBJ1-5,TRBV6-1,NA,CASRETGNNQPQHF,TGTGCCAGCAGGGAGACAGGAAACAATCAGCCCCAGCATTTT
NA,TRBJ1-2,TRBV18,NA,CASSPTGNSNYGYTF,TGTGCCAGCTCACCTACAGGGAACTCTAACTATGGCTACACCTTC
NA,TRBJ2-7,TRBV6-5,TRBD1,CASRTGTGGYEQYF,TGTGCCAGCAGGACCGGGACAGGCGGGTACGAGCAGTACTTC
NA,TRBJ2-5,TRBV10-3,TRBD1,CAIKYDREKETQYF,TGTGCCATCAAGTACGACAGGGAAAAGGAGACCCAGTACTTC
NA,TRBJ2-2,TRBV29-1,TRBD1,CSVLGQGRYTGELFF,TGCAGCGTTCTGGGACAGGGGAGGTACACCGGGGAGCTGTTTTTT